These T cell receptor beta chains were read from a single sample in a study of CD8 T cells in ankylosing spondylitis. In TCRdb, the 5' RACE reads were re-called with MiXCR into one record per CDR3 protein. The data show about 440,000 distinct CDR3 sequences, about 15% seen once. Sequenced input: blood, either unsorted or a sorted T cell fraction (not recorded which). The origin of the receptors is a male donor with ankylosing spondylitis. The CDR3 runs from the conserved cysteine through the conserved F or W. The D gene is left open where the match is weak. Rows may omit the clone size; those that give it use once, few, many or a size class.

abundance	v_gene	j_gene	d_gene	CDR3nt	CDR3aa
NA	TRBV6-1	TRBJ2-7	TRBD1	TGTGCCAGCAGGGACCGGGACAGGGTTCTGTACGAGCAGTACTTC	CASRDRDRVLYEQYF
few	TRBV2	TRBJ1-5	NA	TGTGCCAGCAGTGGAAATCCTGGGGGGCCCCAGCATTTT	CASSGNPGGPQHF
few	TRBV29-1	TRBJ1-1	NA	TGCAGCACCAGTCGGGTCACTGAAGCTTTCTTT	CSTSRVTEAFF
NA	TRBV7-9	TRBJ2-1	NA	TGTGCCAGCAGCCTAACCGGGCCTAACAATGAGCAGTTCTTC	CASSLTGPNNEQFF
NA	TRBV3-1	TRBJ1-1	TRBD1	TGTGCCAGCAGCCAAAGCCGGGACAGGGGGACGACTGAAGCTTTCTTT	CASSQSRDRGTTEAFF
few	TRBV29-1	TRBJ1-1	TRBD1	TGCAGCGTTGAAGATCGGACAGGGCGTGAAGCTTTCTTT	CSVEDRTGREAFF
NA	TRBV18	TRBJ2-1	NA	TGTGCCAGCTCACCAGATGGCTCCTACAATGAGCAGTTCTTC	CASSPDGSYNEQFF
many	TRBV12-3/TRBV12-4	TRBJ2-1	TRBD1	TGTGCCAGCAGCTACGGACAGGGACACAATGAGCAGTTCTTC	CASSYGQGHNEQFF
NA	TRBV20-1	TRBJ1-5	NA	TGCAGTGCTAGATCGGGGCAGGGGAGGCGCAATCAGCCCCAGCATTTT	CSARSGQGRRNQPQHF
many	TRBV20-1	TRBJ1-1	NA	TGCAGTGCTAGAGTAGACATGAACACTGAAGCTTTCTTT	CSARVDMNTEAFF
NA	TRBV4-1	TRBJ2-7	TRBD2	TGCGCCAGCAGCCCCCCCCCTACTAGCGGGGGGTCCTACGAGCAGTACTTC	CASSPPPTSGGSYEQYF
NA	TRBV20-1	TRBJ2-7	NA	TGCAGTGCTAGAGATTCCGGGTTAGTAGACTACGAGCAGTACTTC	CSARDSGLVDYEQYF
few	TRBV5-6	TRBJ2-3	NA	TGTGCCAGCACCCCGCGAAGGTCCACAGATACGCAGTATTTT	CASTPRRSTDTQYF
NA	TRBV2	TRBJ1-2	NA	TGTGCCAGCAACCCGGGGTACTATGGCTACACCTTC	CASNPGYYGYTF
few	TRBV4-1	TRBJ2-7	TRBD2	TGCGCCAGCAGCCAAGGGGCGGGAGGGCGAGACGAGCAGTACTTC	CASSQGAGGRDEQYF
few	TRBV18	TRBJ1-1	NA	TGTGCCAGCTCACCGAACATGGGACTCATGAACACTGAAGCTTTCTTT	CASSPNMGLMNTEAFF
once	TRBV28	TRBJ1-5	TRBD1	TGTGCCAGCAGCCCCGCGTGGACAGGGTTATATCAGCCCCAGCATTTT	CASSPAWTGLYQPQHF
few	TRBV7-9	TRBJ2-3	NA	TGTGCCAGCAGCTTAGGAGCCAGCTACACAGATACGCAGTATTTT	CASSLGASYTDTQYF
many	TRBV7-2	TRBJ1-6	TRBD1	TGTGCCAGCAGCCGCACAGGGGACTCACCCCTCCACTTT	CASSRTGDSPLHF
few	TRBV5-1	TRBJ1-1	NA	TGCGCCAGCAGCTTGGACAGGGAGGCTGAAGCTTTCTTT	CASSLDREAEAFF
many	TRBV4-3	TRBJ2-1	TRBD1	TGCGCCAGCAGCGGATCCGGGACAGGGTACAATGAGCAGTTCTTC	CASSGSGTGYNEQFF
NA	TRBV4-1	TRBJ2-1	TRBD1	TGCGCCAGCAGCCACCAGACAGGGAATAACAATGAGCAGTTCTTC	CASSHQTGNNNEQFF
NA	TRBV27	TRBJ2-5	TRBD2	TGTGCCAGCAGTTTATCGACCGGACTAGCGGGAGGGACCCAGTACTTC	CASSLSTGLAGGTQYF
NA	TRBV6-1	TRBJ1-2	TRBD1	TGTGCCAGCAGTGAAGTTCGGACAGGGGGCGTAGATGGCTACACCTTC	CASSEVRTGGVDGYTF
many	TRBV5-1	TRBJ2-1	NA	TGCGCCAGCAGCTCTCGTCTACTATCCTACAATGAGCAGTTCTTC	CASSSRLLSYNEQFF
many	TRBV12-3/TRBV12-4	TRBJ1-4	NA	TGTGCCAGCAGTTTGTCCGGGATCGATGAAAAACTGTTTTTT	CASSLSGIDEKLFF
few	TRBV18	TRBJ2-3	NA	TGTGCCAGCTCACCCGGGTTTGGTACAGATACGCAGTATTTT	CASSPGFGTDTQYF
NA	TRBV5-1	TRBJ1-1	TRBD1	TGCGCCAGCAGCCCGGGACAGCTCACTGAAGCTTTCTTT	CASSPGQLTEAFF
few	TRBV12-3/TRBV12-4	TRBJ1-1	NA	TGTGCCAGCAGTTCCGGGGCCCCGAGAGGCACTGAAGCTTTCTTT	CASSSGAPRGTEAFF
few	TRBV12-3/TRBV12-4	TRBJ1-2	NA	TGTGCCAGCAGTTTTCGGGTTGGGGGCTACACCTTC	CASSFRVGGYTF
many	TRBV12-3/TRBV12-4	TRBJ2-7	TRBD1	TGTGCCAGCACCTCCTGGGACAGCTACGAGCTAAGGGAGCAGTACTTC	CASTSWDSYELREQYF
few	TRBV20-1	TRBJ2-1	NA	TGCAGTGCTAAACGGGAGACCTCCCCCAATGAGCAGTTCTTC	CSAKRETSPNEQFF
NA	TRBV6-2/TRBV6-3	TRBJ2-2	TRBD1	TGTGCCAGCAGTTACTCCTCAGGACAGGTTCACACCGGGGAGCTGTTTTTT	CASSYSSGQVHTGELFF
NA	TRBV19	TRBJ1-2	NA	TGTGCCAGTAGTCCTGGGACAACTGTTCTATATGGCTACACCTTC	CASSPGTTVLYGYTF
NA	TRBV20-1	TRBJ1-1	NA	TGCAGTGCTAGATATCAGGGGCCAAAGGGAGCTTTCTTT	CSARYQGPKGAFF
NA	TRBV30	TRBJ2-3	NA	TGTGCCTGGAGCCGGGGCGAGGACACAGATACGCAGTATTTT	CAWSRGEDTDTQYF
few	TRBV28	TRBJ1-3	NA	TGTGCCAGCACCGAACTGAGCTCTGGAAACACCATATATTTT	CASTELSSGNTIYF
NA	TRBV5-1	TRBJ1-1	TRBD1	TGCGCCAGCAGAGTGGGACAGGGCGGCACTGAAGCTTTCTTT	CASRVGQGGTEAFF
NA	TRBV7-2	TRBJ2-3	TRBD2	TGTGCCAGCAGCCCCCTCGGGCGGGGGAGGAGCAGGGATACGCAGTATTTT	CASSPLGRGRSRDTQYF
NA	TRBV5-1	TRBJ2-5	TRBD2	TGCGCCAGCAGTAGGAGGGAGGGCCTGGAGACCCAGTACTTC	CASSRREGLETQYF
NA	TRBV12-3/TRBV12-4	TRBJ1-5	TRBD1	TGTGCCAGCAGCCCACAGGGGTTGGGTCAGCCCCAGCATTTT	CASSPQGLGQPQHF
NA	TRBV19	TRBJ2-2	NA	TGTGCCAGTAGTATACCCGGTCCTGTCGCGAACACCGGGGAGCTGTTTTTT	CASSIPGPVANTGELFF
few	TRBV7-8	TRBJ2-1	NA	TGTGCCAGCAGCTTAGCGTTGCACAATGAGCAGTTCTTC	CASSLALHNEQFF
few	TRBV20-1	TRBJ2-7	NA	TGCAGTGCTAGGACGCCAGGGGTCTCCTACGAGCAGTACTTC	CSARTPGVSYEQYF
NA	TRBV30	TRBJ1-1	NA	TGTGCCTGGAGGACCACGTCAGTTGAAGCTTTCTTT	CAWRTTSVEAFF
NA	TRBV5-1	TRBJ2-7	TRBD2	TGCGCCAGCAGCTTCCAAATCGGACTAGCGGGAGGGTCGGCCTACGAGCAGTACTTC	CASSFQIGLAGGSAYEQYF
NA	TRBV5-1	TRBJ2-7	NA	TGCGCCAGCAGCTTCTGGGACAAACGCTACGAGCAGTACTTC	CASSFWDKRYEQYF
NA	TRBV15	TRBJ2-5	TRBD2	TGTGCCACCAGCTCCCGGACTAGCGGGAGAGGGCAAGAGACCCAGTACTTC	CATSSRTSGRGQETQYF
NA	TRBV13	TRBJ2-7	NA	TGTGCCAGCAGCTTACACACACCATCCTACGAGCAGTACTTC	CASSLHTPSYEQYF
few	TRBV5-1	TRBJ1-2	NA	TGCGCCAGCAGCTCGGGGCGGCCCCAGAACTATGGCTACACCTTC	CASSSGRPQNYGYTF
NA	TRBV9	TRBJ2-1	TRBD2	TGTGCCAGCACACGGGGGGGCCCCAACAATGAGCAGTTCTTC	CASTRGGPNNEQFF